This TCR beta chain was identified in a study of cytomegalovirus exposure and HLA in healthy donors. V lost 4 bases and J lost 2, with 8 bases in between. Germline assignment: CDR1 LNHDA and CDR2 SQIVND (reference sequence). This CDR3 comprises 13 residues. The PCR contained 60 Vbeta and 13 Jbeta primers. Clones were sequenced by immunoSEQ multiplex PCR, and TCRdb holds only the in-frame ones, with some missing. Altogether over 150,000 clones are present, about 80% being singletons, with the ten largest covering around 4.5%. To note about this clone: Its target is not known.

Findings and limits, study-wide: Some TCR beta chains (around 160 of them) were listed as cytomegalovirus-associated.

The chain links TRBV19 to TRBJ1-2; D uncertain. The sample comprised PBMCs. The TCR comes from a man between 25 and 39 years old in good health and CMV-seronegative. Here the CDR3 DNA reads TGTGCCAGTAGTACTCCGAGGAACTATGGCTACACCTTC. This sequence encodes CASSTPRNYGYTF.